The rows below give T cell receptor beta chains drawn from one sample of a study of blood T cell repertoires in COVID-19. The repertoire was sequenced with immunoSEQ multiplex PCR; TCRdb's copy has only in-frame clones and lacks some. The profile shows around 260,000 clones, 86% of them singletons. Sequenced material: peripheral blood. These receptors originate from a man younger than 45 with active or convalescent COVID-19. Both conserved end residues are part of each CDR3. Fields, in order: D gene, V gene, clone size, J gene, CDR3 DNA, CDR3 protein. D genes are given only for firm matches. Expanded clones get a size class; other rows say once, few or many, or leave the size out.

.	TRBV4-2	few	TRBJ1-2	TGTGCCAGCAGCCAAGAATGGGGTCAGGGTCGGGATGGCTACACCTTC	CASSQEWGQGRDGYTF
.	TRBV29-1	.	TRBJ1-1	TGCAGCGTTGTAGCCGGGTACACTGAAGCTTTCTTT	CSVVAGYTEAFF
TRBD2	TRBV14	.	TRBJ2-3	TGTGCCAGCAGCTCCGGGACTAGCAGTGCAGATACGCAGTATTTT	CASSSGTSSADTQYF
.	TRBV20-1	.	TRBJ1-5	TGCAGTGCTAGTGGTCAGTATAGCAATCAGCCCCAGCATTTT	CSASGQYSNQPQHF
.	TRBV11-3	.	TRBJ2-2	TGTGCCAGCAGCTTAAATCACGCGGTCGGGGAGCTGTTTTTT	CASSLNHAVGELFF
TRBD1	TRBV15	.	TRBJ1-2	TGTGCCACCAGCAGGGGTGACAGGGGGCGCGATGGCTACACCTTC	CATSRGDRGRDGYTF
TRBD1	TRBV29-1	.	TRBJ2-1	TGCAGCGTCCCCGGGACAGGTAACAATGAGCAGTTCTTC	CSVPGTGNNEQFF
.	TRBV7-9	.	TRBJ1-3	TGTGCCAGCGCCCAAGGGCAGTCTGGAAACACCATATATTTT	CASAQGQSGNTIYF
.	TRBV5-6	.	TRBJ1-1	TGTGCCAGCAGCCGAACCCGACAGCGGGAGGCTGAAGCTTTCTTT	CASSRTRQREAEAFF
TRBD1	TRBV3-1/TRBV3-2	.	TRBJ2-5	TGTGCCAGCAGCCAAGACGTTCGAACGGGGACAGCAAAAGAGACCCAGTACTTC	CASSQDVRTGTAKETQYF
.	TRBV20-1	.	TRBJ2-7	TGCAGTGCTAGTGGTGGGGGCCCCCCCTACGAGCAGTACTTC	CSASGGGPPYEQYF
TRBD1	TRBV11-2	few	TRBJ1-5	TGTGCCAGCAGCTTAGATCAAGGGACAGGGTTGTTGAGGGACAATCAGCCCCAGCATTTT	CASSLDQGTGLLRDNQPQHF
TRBD2	TRBV27	.	TRBJ2-5	TGTGCCAGCAGTCTCGGGACTAGCGGGGTCGAGACCCAGTACTTC	CASSLGTSGVETQYF
TRBD1	TRBV7-3	.	TRBJ1-1	TGTGCCAGCAGCTTAACGCCAGGACAGGAGGCTTTCTTT	CASSLTPGQEAFF
.	TRBV12-3/TRBV12-4	.	TRBJ1-3	TGTGCCAGCTGGAGGAGCTCTGGAAACACCATATATTTT	CASWRSSGNTIYF
.	TRBV11-2	.	TRBJ2-1	TGTGCCAGCAGCTTAGATAGGGGGGGAAAGCAGTTCTTC	CASSLDRGGKQFF
.	TRBV21-1	.	TRBJ1-6	TGTGCCAGCAGCAAAGATCCCACAGGGGTGTTCAATTCACCCCTCCACTTT	CASSKDPTGVFNSPLHF